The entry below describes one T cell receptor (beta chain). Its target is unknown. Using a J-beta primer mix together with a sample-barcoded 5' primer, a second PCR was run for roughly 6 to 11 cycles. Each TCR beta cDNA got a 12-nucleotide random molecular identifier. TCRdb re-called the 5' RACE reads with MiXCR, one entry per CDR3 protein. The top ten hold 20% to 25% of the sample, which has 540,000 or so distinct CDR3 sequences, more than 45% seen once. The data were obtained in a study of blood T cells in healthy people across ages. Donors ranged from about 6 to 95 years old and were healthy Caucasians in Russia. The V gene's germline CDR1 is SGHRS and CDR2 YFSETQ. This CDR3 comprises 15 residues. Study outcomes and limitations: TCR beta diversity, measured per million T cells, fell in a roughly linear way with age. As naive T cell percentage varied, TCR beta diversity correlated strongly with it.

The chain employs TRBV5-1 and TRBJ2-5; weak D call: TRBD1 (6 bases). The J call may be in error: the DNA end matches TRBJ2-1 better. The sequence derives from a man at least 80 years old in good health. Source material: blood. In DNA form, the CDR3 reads TGCGCCAGCAGCGCTTACAGGGCCCCCCAAGAGACCCAGTTCTTC. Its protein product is CASSAYRAPQETQFF.